The 32 T cell receptor beta chains in this list originate from one sample, sequenced in a study of glioma-infiltrating T cells after dendritic cell vaccination. TCRdb keeps only in-frame clones here, not all; method: immunoSEQ multiplex PCR. The sample shows roughly 87,000 clones, 75% to 90% of them seen only once. Time point of the sample: after dendritic cell vaccination, including at tumor progression/relapse. The input for sequencing was blood, taken after dendritic cell vaccination. The receptors were gathered from a human donor with glioblastoma.

J is TRBJ2-5 and V is TRBV7-9; a possible D gene is TRBD1 (5 bases). Per germline, CDR1 SEHNR and CDR2 FQNEAQ (reference sequence). This CDR3 comprises 15 residues. V lost 5 bases to trimming and J lost 1 base, with 14 bases between them. The CDR3: CASSREVTVQETQYF. The CDR3 nucleotides read TGTGCCAGCAGCCGAGAGGTGACAGTCCAAGAGACCCAGTACTTC.

The V gene is TRBV2, the J gene TRBJ1-2; 11 bases fit TRBD1. Looked up from germline, CDR1 is SNHLY and CDR2 is FYNNEI. Germline trimming cut 5 bases from V and 8 bases from J; bases unmatched to any gene: 4. CDR3 length: 13 amino acids. CDR3 in DNA: TGTGCCAGCAGTTCGGGACAGGGGGGCGGCTACACCTTC. It specifies CASSSGQGGGYTF. The full variable domain, with the rest looked up from reference TRBV2 and TRBJ1-2, is EPEVTQTPSHQVTQMGQEVILRCVPISNHLYFYWYRQILGQKVEFLVSFYNNEISEKSEIFDDQFSVERPDGSNFTLKIRSTKLEDSAMYFCASSSGQGGGYTFGSGTRLTVV.

This chain uses TRBV5-1 with TRBJ2-1; no reliable D call. Per germline, CDR1 SGHRS and CDR2 YFSETQ. V lost 4 bases and J lost 3, with 14 bases in between. This CDR3 contains 15 residues. The CDR3 bases are TGCGCCAGCAGCGTCGCGGTGGGTGGCTACAATGAGCAGTTCTTC. This encodes CASSVAVGGYNEQFF.

The chain joins TRBV6-5 to TRBJ1-6; 9 bases line up with TRBD1. V was pared by 4 bases and J by 11 bases, with 9 bases of the junction left unmatched. The V gene's germline CDR1 is MNHEY and CDR2 SVGAGI. This CDR3 is 15 amino acids long. The CDR3 bases are TGTGCCAGCAGTTCCGGGACAGGGAAAGTTCCACCCCTCCACTTT. Amino acid sequence: CASSSGTGKVPPLHF.

The chain has TRBV5-8 and TRBJ1-4; 8 bases align to TRBD1. The CDR3 is 15 amino acids. The V gene end was trimmed by 4 bases and the J gene end by 3 bases; junction bases not matched to a gene: 5. CDR1 is SGHTS and CDR2 is YDEGEE in the germline V gene. The CDR3 nucleotides are TGTGCCAGCAGCCCGACAGGGGTCCCTAATGAAAAACTGTTTTTT. Translated, it gives CASSPTGVPNEKLFF.

This chain joins TRBV6-1 and TRBJ1-4; no clear D. The V and J ends lost 8 bases and 4 bases respectively, with 11 bases between them. CDR1 MNHNS and CDR2 SASEGT come from the germline V gene. The CDR3 spans 13 residues. CDR3 amino acids: CASGLKDNEKLFF. The CDR3 region has the DNA TGTGCCAGCGGGCTTAAGGATAATGAAAAACTGTTTTTT.

The sample holds many counts of this clone. The V call is TRBV6-4, the J call TRBJ2-3; 10 nucleotides align to TRBD2. CDR3 size: 16 residues. Germline V gene sequence: CDR1 MRHNA, CDR2 SNTAGT. With 0 bases clipped from V and 5 bases from J, the junction kept 5 bases outside the gene matches. The CDR3 coding sequence is TGTGCCAGCAGTGACTCCAGCGGGGGGGCGGTAGATACGCAGTATTTT. Protein sequence: CASSDSSGGAVDTQYF.

The V call is TRBV27, the J call TRBJ2-7; perhaps TRBD1 as D (6 bases). CDR3 size: 16 residues. The V end was cut by 3 bases, the J end by 0 bases, with 15 bases between. Germline V CDR1 and CDR2: MNHEY, SMNVEV (reference sequence). For the CDR3, the DNA is TGTGCCAGCAGTTTTATCTACAGGGAGAGCTCCTACGAGCAGTACTTC. This codes for CASSFIYRESSYEQYF.

CDR3 DNA sequence: TGTGCCAGCAATCCTGGGACAGCTTCTGGAAACACCATATATTTT. It translates to CASNPGTASGNTIYF. The J gene is TRBJ1-3, the V gene TRBV6-6, with 7 bases that match TRBD1. The junction had 7 bases not matched to a gene; V was cut back by 7 bases and J by 1 base. The CDR3 length is 15 residues. The germline CDR1 and CDR2 sequences are MNHNY and SVGAGI (reference sequence).

This sequence joins TRBV7-8 and TRBJ2-1; possible D gene TRBD2, 7 bases. This CDR3 comprises 14 residues. Germline V gives CDR1 SGHVS, CDR2 FQNEAQ. Trimming took off 3 bases at V and 6 bases at J, with 12 bases between the two ends. The CDR3 loop is CASSFRGGGNEQFF. Written as DNA, the CDR3 is TGTGCCAGCAGCTTCCGCGGGGGCGGCAATGAGCAGTTCTTC.

This clone has more than one count but fewer than ten. The V and J genes are TRBV5-4 and TRBJ1-3, with a possible D match to TRBD1 (6 bases). This CDR3 is 14 amino acids long. Trimming removed 4 bases from V and 4 bases from J, with 12 bases in between. Germline V gene lookup returns CDR1 SGHNT and CDR2 YYREEE (reference sequence). DNA for the CDR3: TGTGCCAGCAGCCCGACAGGAATGGGAAACACCATATATTTT. This translates into CASSPTGMGNTIYF. The full variable domain, with the rest looked up from reference TRBV5-4 and TRBJ1-3, is ETGVTQSPTHLIKTRGQQVTLRCSSQSGHNTVSWYQQALGQGPQFIFQYYREEENGRGNFPPRFSGLQFPNYSSELNVNALELDDSALYLCASSPTGMGNTIYFGEGSWLTVV.

V usage is TRBV11-3 and J usage is TRBJ2-5, with TRBD1 identical over 7 bases. Trimming took 5 bases from V and 5 from J; bases not matched to a gene: 11. The CDR3 loop spans 15 amino acids. From germline, CDR1 is SGHNT and CDR2 YENEEA. The CDR3 loop reads CASSLGGKDMETQYF. The CDR3 region has the DNA TGTGCCAGCAGCCTAGGGGGCAAGGATATGGAGACCCAGTACTTC.

This chain joins TRBV7-2 and TRBJ1-1; D perhaps matches TRBD1 (6 bases). Trimming left V 3 bases short and J 3 bases short, with 14 bases between. The length of the CDR3 is 15 residues. Per germline, CDR1 SGHTA and CDR2 FQGNSA. For the CDR3, the DNA is TGTGCCAGCAGCTTCAACCAGGACAGACACACTGAAGCTTTCTTT. Its protein product is CASSFNQDRHTEAFF.

The chain carries TRBV19 and TRBJ2-1; a weak D match, TRBD2 (5 bases). V was clipped by 6 bases and J by 0 bases, with 15 bases between them. In germline, CDR1 is LNHDA, CDR2 SQIVND (reference sequence). The CDR3 is 16 residues long. The CDR3 spells CASRSLLGSSYNEQFF. Written as DNA, the CDR3 is TGTGCCAGTAGATCCCTCCTAGGGAGCTCCTACAATGAGCAGTTCTTC.

V usage is TRBV4-1 and J usage is TRBJ1-1; 7 bases are a match to TRBD1. This CDR3 is 13 amino acids long. The germline V gene encodes CDR1 MGHRA and CDR2 YSYEKL. The CDR3 loop is CAAQSTGITEAFF. CDR3 coding DNA: TGCGCAGCGCAGTCGACAGGGATCACTGAAGCTTTCTTT.

There are a few counts of this clone. The rearrangement uses TRBV19 and TRBJ2-1; 8 bases map to TRBD1. Germline CDR1 and CDR2: LNHDA and SQIVND (reference sequence). CDR3 length: 12 amino acids. The CDR3 is CAVGQGVMKQFF. The CDR3 DNA follows: TGTGCGGTTGGACAGGGCGTGATGAAGCAGTTCTTC.

This chain joins TRBV12-5 and TRBJ2-2; 8 bases line up with TRBD2. Germline V gene lookup returns CDR1 LGHNT and CDR2 FRNRAP. The CDR3 has 17 residues. The V gene end was trimmed by 3 bases and the J gene end by 0 bases; junction bases not matched to a gene: 6. CDR3 nucleotide sequence: TGTGCTAGTGGTTTAATAAGGGGACTAGCGAACACCGGGGAGCTGTTTTTT. This translates into CASGLIRGLANTGELFF. Complete variable domain (other parts from reference TRBV12-5 and TRBJ2-2): DARVTQTPRHKVTEMGQEVTMRCQPILGHNTVFWYRQTMMQGLELLAYFRNRAPLDDSGMPKDRFSAEMPDATLATLKIQPSEPRDSAVYFCASGLIRGLANTGELFFGEGSRLTVL.

The chain uses TRBV5-6 and TRBJ1-6; weak D call: TRBD1 (6 bases). V was trimmed by 4 bases and J by 0 bases, leaving 14 bases between them. Germline values: CDR1 SGHDT, CDR2 YYEEEE. CDR3 length: 17 amino acids. This CDR3 is CASSIGQQSSYNSPLHF. The CDR3 nucleotides are TGTGCCAGCAGCATTGGACAGCAGAGCTCCTATAATTCACCCCTCCACTTT.

Here the CDR3 reads CASTQEGRQGVGYTF. CDR3 in DNA: TGTGCCAGCACCCAAGAGGGGCGACAGGGGGTTGGCTACACCTTC. V gene TRBV6-1 combines with J gene TRBJ1-2, with TRBD1 matching over 9 bases. J lost 7 bases, V lost 7 bases, and 13 bases had no gene match. Germline V CDR1 and CDR2: MNHNS, SASEGT. The CDR3 is 15 amino acids.

The chain has TRBV15 and TRBJ2-7; no definite D call. Germline lookup yields CDR1 LNHNV and CDR2 YYDKDF (reference sequence). The CDR3 is 14 amino acids. V dropped 0 bases and J dropped 6 bases, with 12 bases sitting between them. CDR3 amino acids: CATSREPTTGEQYF. The CDR3 DNA follows: TGTGCCACCAGCAGAGAACCAACAACGGGCGAGCAGTACTTC.

The chain is built from TRBV5-1 and TRBJ1-3, with 8 bases identical to TRBD1. This CDR3 has 16 amino acids. Germline loops: CDR1 SGHRS, CDR2 YFSETQ. The trim removed 0 bases at V and 2 bases at J, leaving 4 bases unmatched. CDR3 in DNA: TGCGCCAGCAGCTTGGAAGGGACAGGACCTGGAAACACCATATATTTT. This gives the protein CASSLEGTGPGNTIYF.

The gene calls are TRBV5-1 and TRBJ2-2, with 7 bases aligning to TRBD1. Trimming cost V 3 bases and J 1 base; bases outside gene matches: 9. Germline values: CDR1 SGHRS, CDR2 YFSETQ. The CDR3 runs to 17 residues. The CDR3, as DNA: TGCGCCAGCAGCTCCGGACAGGTCTACCAGAACACCGGGGAGCTGTTTTTT. Translated: CASSSGQVYQNTGELFF.

This clone was recorded many times. The V call is TRBV6-4, the J call TRBJ2-1, with 9 bases aligning to TRBD2. J gave up 8 bases and V 0 bases, and 5 bases lay outside the gene matches. Germline V gene sequence: CDR1 MRHNA, CDR2 SNTAGT. CDR3 size: 15 residues. Here the CDR3 DNA reads TGTGCCAGCAGTGACTCCCCAGCGGGGGGCGATGAGCAGTTCTTC. This codes for CASSDSPAGGDEQFF.

This chain uses TRBV7-9 with TRBJ1-1; the D is unclear. Trimming took off 2 bases at V and 1 base at J, with 8 bases between the two ends. Germline CDR1 and CDR2: SEHNR and FQNEAQ (reference sequence). The CDR3 extends over 14 amino acids. DNA for the CDR3: TGTGCCAGCAGCTTAAACCCAGGGAACACTGAAGCTTTCTTT. It translates to CASSLNPGNTEAFF.

This clone is a singleton in its sample. This sequence joins TRBV2 and TRBJ1-1; D not resolved. V shed 6 bases and J shed 5 bases, with 10 bases lying between them. The CDR3 is 12 residues long. The V gene's germline CDR1 is SNHLY and CDR2 FYNNEI. The CDR3 here is CASSQERTEAFF. CDR3 nucleotides: TGTGCCAGCAGCCAAGAGAGGACTGAAGCTTTCTTT.

This clone has just a few counts. The chain links TRBV10-1 to TRBJ2-1, with TRBD2 identical over 10 bases. Germline loops: CDR1 WNHNN, CDR2 SYGVQD (reference sequence). V was clipped by 11 bases and J by 8 bases; unmatched bases: 21. This CDR3 has 17 amino acids. CDR3 nucleotides: TGCGCCCACCAGCCGCCAGGGGTAGCGGGGGGTCAGGATGAGCAGTTCTTC. This gives the protein CAHQPPGVAGGQDEQFF.

The chain recombines TRBV19 with TRBJ1-2, with a tentative D call TRBD1 (6 bases). V dropped 4 bases and J dropped 2 bases, with 14 bases sitting between them. CDR1 is LNHDA and CDR2 is SQIVND in the germline V gene (reference sequence). This CDR3 comprises 15 residues. The CDR3 loop reads CASSRAGDGNYGYTF. Written as DNA, the CDR3 is TGTGCCAGTAGTAGAGCAGGGGATGGGAACTATGGCTACACCTTC.

This rearrangement joins TRBV19 to TRBJ1-5, with D uncertain. Germline-derived CDR1 and CDR2 are LNHDA and SQIVND (reference sequence). V lost 4 bases and J 6 bases, leaving 13 bases between the germline ends. The CDR3 totals 14 residues. The CDR3 loop is CASSTDINAQPQHF. Written as DNA, the CDR3 is TGTGCCAGTAGTACTGACATAAATGCTCAGCCCCAGCATTTT. Full variable domain (rest looked up from reference TRBV19 and TRBJ1-5): DGGITQSPKYLFRKEGQNVTLSCEQNLNHDAMYWYRQDPGQGLRLIYYSQIVNDFQKGDIAEGYSVSREKKESFPLTVTSAQKNPTAFYLCASSTDINAQPQHFGDGTRLSIL.

This chain links TRBV7-2 with TRBJ1-2, with D possibly TRBD1 on 5 matching bases. Looked up from germline, CDR1 is SGHTA and CDR2 is FQGNSA. With 5 bases removed from V and 8 bases from J, the gap between germline ends came to 12 bases. The CDR3 sequence is 12 residues long. CDR3 nucleotide sequence: TGTGCCAGCAGCGCGGTCAGACAGGGCTACACCTTC. Translated: CASSAVRQGYTF.

The J gene is TRBJ2-1, the V gene TRBV25-1; 7 bases match TRBD1. The ends lost 6 bases at V and 8 bases at J; junction bases unmatched: 10. Germline loops: CDR1 MGHDK, CDR2 SYGVNS. The CDR3 length is 14 residues. CDR3: CASSLQGERYEQFF. The CDR3 DNA is TGTGCCAGCAGCCTCCAGGGGGAAAGGTATGAGCAGTTCTTC. The entire variable domain, with the rest obtained from reference TRBV25-1 and TRBJ2-1, is as follows: EADIYQTPRYLVIGTGKKITLECSQTMGHDKMYWYQQDPGMELHLIHYSYGVNSTEKGDLSSESTVSRIRTEHFPLTLESARPSHTSQYLCASSLQGERYEQFFGPGTRLTVL.

The V and J genes are TRBV7-2 and TRBJ2-1; TRBD1 matches 10 bases. V was pared by 3 bases and J by 4 bases, with 3 bases of the junction left unmatched. The V gene's germline CDR1 is SGHTA and CDR2 FQGNSA. The CDR3 is made up of 15 amino acids. As DNA, the CDR3 is TGTGCCAGCAGCTTGCAGGGACAGGGGTACAATGAGCAGTTCTTC. Its translation: CASSLQGQGYNEQFF.

The sample holds a few counts of this clone. The gene calls are TRBV5-4 and TRBJ1-2, with unresolved D. The CDR3 contains 14 residues. With 0 bases removed from V and 1 base from J, the gap between germline ends came to 7 bases. Looked up from germline, CDR1 is SGHNT and CDR2 is YYREEE (reference sequence). CDR3 nucleotide sequence: TGTGCCAGCAGCTTGGTCACAAATAACTATGGCTACACCTTC. Translation gives CASSLVTNNYGYTF. The full variable domain, its missing parts supplied by reference TRBV5-4 and TRBJ1-2, is ETGVTQSPTHLIKTRGQQVTLRCSSQSGHNTVSWYQQALGQGPQFIFQYYREEENGRGNFPPRFSGLQFPNYSSELNVNALELDDSALYLCASSLVTNNYGYTFGSGTRLTVV.